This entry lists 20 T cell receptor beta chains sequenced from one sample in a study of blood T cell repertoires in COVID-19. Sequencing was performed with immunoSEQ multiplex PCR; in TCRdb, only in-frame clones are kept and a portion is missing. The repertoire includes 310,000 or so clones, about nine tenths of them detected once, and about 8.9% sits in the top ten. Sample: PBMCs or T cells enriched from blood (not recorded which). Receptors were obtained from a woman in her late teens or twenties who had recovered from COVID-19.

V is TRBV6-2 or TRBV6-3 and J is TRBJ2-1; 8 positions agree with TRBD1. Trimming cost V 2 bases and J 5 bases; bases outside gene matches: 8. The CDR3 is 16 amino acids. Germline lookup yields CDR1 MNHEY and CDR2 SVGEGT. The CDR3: CASSYARQGSDNEQFF. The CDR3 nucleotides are TGTGCCAGCAGTTACGCCCGACAGGGGTCGGACAATGAGCAGTTCTTC.

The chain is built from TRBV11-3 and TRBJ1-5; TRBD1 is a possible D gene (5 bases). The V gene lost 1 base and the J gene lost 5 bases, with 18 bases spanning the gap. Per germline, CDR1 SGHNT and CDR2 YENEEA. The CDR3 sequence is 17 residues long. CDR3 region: CASSLVMGQGTYQPQHF. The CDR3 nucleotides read TGTGCCAGCAGCTTAGTTATGGGGCAGGGAACCTATCAGCCCCAGCATTTT.

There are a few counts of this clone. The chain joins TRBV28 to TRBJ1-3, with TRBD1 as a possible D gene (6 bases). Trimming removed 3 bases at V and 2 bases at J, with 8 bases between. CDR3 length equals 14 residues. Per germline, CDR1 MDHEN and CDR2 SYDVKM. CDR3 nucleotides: TGTGCCAGCAGTTTCTCAGGGGCTGGAAACACCATATATTTT. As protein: CASSFSGAGNTIYF.

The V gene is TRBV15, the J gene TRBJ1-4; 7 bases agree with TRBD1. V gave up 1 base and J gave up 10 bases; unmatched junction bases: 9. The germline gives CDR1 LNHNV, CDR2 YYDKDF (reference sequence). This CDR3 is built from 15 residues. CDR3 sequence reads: CATSRGGRGYGKLFF. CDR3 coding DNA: TGTGCCACCAGCAGAGGGGGCAGGGGGTACGGAAAACTGTTTTTT.

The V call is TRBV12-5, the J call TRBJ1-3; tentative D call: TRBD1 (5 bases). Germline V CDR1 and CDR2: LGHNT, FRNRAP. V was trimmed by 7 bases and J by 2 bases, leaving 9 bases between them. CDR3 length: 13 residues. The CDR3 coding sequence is TGTGCTAGTGTCTGGGGGGCTGGAAACACCATATATTTT. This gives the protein CASVWGAGNTIYF.

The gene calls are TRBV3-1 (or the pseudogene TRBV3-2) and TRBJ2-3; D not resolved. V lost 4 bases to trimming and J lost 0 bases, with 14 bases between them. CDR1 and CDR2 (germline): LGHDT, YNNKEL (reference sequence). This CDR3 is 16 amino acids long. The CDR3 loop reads CASSRDTLTSTDTQYF. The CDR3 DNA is TGTGCCAGCAGCCGAGACACTCTCACTAGCACAGATACGCAGTATTTT.

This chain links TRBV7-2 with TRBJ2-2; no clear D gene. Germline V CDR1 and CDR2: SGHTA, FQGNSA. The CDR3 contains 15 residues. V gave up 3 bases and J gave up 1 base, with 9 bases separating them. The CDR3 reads CASSLLYGNTGELFF. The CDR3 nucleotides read TGTGCCAGCAGCTTGTTATACGGGAACACCGGGGAGCTGTTTTTT. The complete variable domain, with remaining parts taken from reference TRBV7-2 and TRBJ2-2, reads GAGVSQSPSNKVTEKGKDVELRCDPISGHTALYWYRQSLGQGLEFLIYFQGNSAPDKSGLPSDRFSAERTGGSVSTLTIQRTQQEDSAVYLCASSLLYGNTGELFFGEGSRLTVL.

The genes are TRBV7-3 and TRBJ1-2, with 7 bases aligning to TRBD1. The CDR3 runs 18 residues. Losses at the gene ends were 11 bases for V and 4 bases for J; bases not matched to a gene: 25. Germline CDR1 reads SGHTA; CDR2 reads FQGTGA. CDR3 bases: TGTGCCTCCAGCCAGCATCCAGGAGGGGGCGTCAATCCCTATGGCTACACCTTC. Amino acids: CASSQHPGGGVNPYGYTF.

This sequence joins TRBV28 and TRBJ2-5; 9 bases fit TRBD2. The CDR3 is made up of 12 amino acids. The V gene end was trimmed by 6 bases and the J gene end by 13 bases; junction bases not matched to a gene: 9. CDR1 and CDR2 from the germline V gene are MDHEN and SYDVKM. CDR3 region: CASRVVAGVPYF. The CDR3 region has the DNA TGTGCCAGCAGAGTAGTAGCGGGAGTTCCGTACTTC. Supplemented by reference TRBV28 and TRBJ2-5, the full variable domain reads DVKVTQSSRYLVKRTGEKVFLECVQDMDHENMFWYRQDPGLGLRLIYFSYDVKMKEKGDIPEGYSVSREKKERFSLILESASTNQTSMYLCASRVVAGVPYFGPGTRLLVL.

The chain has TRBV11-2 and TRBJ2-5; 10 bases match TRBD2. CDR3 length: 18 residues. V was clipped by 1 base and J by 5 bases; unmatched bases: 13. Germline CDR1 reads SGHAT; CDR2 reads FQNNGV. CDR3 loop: CASSLVFSGRISRETQYF. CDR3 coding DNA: TGTGCCAGCAGCTTAGTTTTTAGCGGGAGGATCTCCCGCGAGACCCAGTACTTC.

In nucleotides, the CDR3 is TGTGCCAGTAGTATAGGGACTAGCGGGACAGATACGCAGTATTTT. Its protein is CASSIGTSGTDTQYF. The chain has TRBV19 and TRBJ2-3; 11 bases fit TRBD2. The CDR3 is made up of 15 amino acids. Trimming at V came to 1 base and at J to 3 bases, leaving 0 bases not matched to a gene. In germline, CDR1 is LNHDA, CDR2 SQIVND (reference sequence).

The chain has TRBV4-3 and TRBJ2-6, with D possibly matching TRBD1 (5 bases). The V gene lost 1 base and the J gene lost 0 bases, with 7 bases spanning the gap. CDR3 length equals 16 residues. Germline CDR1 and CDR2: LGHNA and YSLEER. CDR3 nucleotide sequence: TGCGCCAGCAGCCAAGCAGGGATCTCTGGGGCCAACGTCCTGACTTTC. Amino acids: CASSQAGISGANVLTF.

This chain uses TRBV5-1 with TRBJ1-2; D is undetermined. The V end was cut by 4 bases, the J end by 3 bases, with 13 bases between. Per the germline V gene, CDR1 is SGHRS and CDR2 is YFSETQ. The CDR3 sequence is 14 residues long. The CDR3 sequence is CASSPSVSDYGYTF. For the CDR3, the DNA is TGCGCCAGCAGCCCAAGTGTCTCGGACTATGGCTACACCTTC.

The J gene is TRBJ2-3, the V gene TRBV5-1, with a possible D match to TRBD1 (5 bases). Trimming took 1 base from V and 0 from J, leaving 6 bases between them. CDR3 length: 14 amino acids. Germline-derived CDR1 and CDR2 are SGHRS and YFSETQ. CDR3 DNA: TGCGCCAGCAGCTTGAGACAGAGCACAGATACGCAGTATTTT. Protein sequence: CASSLRQSTDTQYF. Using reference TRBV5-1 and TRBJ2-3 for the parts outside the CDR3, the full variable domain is KAGVTQTPRYLIKTRGQQVTLSCSPISGHRSVSWYQQTPGQGLQFLFEYFSETQRNKGNFPGRFSGRQFSNSRSEMNVSTLELGDSALYLCASSLRQSTDTQYFGPGTRLTVL.

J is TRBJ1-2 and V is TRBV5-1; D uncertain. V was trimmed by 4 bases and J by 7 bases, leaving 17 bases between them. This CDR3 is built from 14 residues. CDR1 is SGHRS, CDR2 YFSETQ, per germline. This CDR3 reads CASSAFDGETGYTF. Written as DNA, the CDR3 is TGCGCCAGCAGCGCGTTTGATGGGGAGACTGGCTACACCTTC.

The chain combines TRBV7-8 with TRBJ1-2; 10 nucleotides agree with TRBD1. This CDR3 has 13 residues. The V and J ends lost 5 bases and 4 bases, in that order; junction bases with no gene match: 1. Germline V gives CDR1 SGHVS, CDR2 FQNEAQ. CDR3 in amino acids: CASSRDRGYGYTF. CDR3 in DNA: TGTGCCAGCAGCCGGGACAGGGGCTATGGCTACACCTTC.

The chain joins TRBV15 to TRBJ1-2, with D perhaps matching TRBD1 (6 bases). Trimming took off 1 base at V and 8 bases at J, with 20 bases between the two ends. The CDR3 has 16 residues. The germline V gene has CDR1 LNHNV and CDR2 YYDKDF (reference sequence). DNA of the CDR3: TGTGCCACCAGCAGAGGGGAACTCGGGACACGGGAAGGCTACACCTTC. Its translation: CATSRGELGTREGYTF.

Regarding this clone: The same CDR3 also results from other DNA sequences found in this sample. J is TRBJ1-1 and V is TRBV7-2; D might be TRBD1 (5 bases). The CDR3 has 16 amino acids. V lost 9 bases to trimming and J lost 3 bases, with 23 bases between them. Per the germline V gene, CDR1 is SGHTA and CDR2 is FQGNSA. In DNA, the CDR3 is TGTGCCAGTAGCAGTCGGGGGGGTCATTACCACACTGAAGCTTTCTTT. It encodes CASSSRGGHYHTEAFF.

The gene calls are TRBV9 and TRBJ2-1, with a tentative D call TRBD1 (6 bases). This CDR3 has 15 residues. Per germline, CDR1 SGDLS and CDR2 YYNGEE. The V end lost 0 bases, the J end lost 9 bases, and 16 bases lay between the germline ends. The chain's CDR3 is CASSVGVARGSEQFF. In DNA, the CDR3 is TGTGCCAGCAGCGTAGGAGTGGCGAGGGGGTCTGAGCAGTTCTTC.

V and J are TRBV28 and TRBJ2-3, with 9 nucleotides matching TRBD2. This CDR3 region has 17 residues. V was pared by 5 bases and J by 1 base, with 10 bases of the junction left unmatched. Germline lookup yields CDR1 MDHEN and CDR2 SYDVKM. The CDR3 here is CASSISGVAGGTDTQYF. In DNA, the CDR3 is TGTGCCAGCAGTATCTCTGGGGTAGCGGGAGGCACAGATACGCAGTATTTT.